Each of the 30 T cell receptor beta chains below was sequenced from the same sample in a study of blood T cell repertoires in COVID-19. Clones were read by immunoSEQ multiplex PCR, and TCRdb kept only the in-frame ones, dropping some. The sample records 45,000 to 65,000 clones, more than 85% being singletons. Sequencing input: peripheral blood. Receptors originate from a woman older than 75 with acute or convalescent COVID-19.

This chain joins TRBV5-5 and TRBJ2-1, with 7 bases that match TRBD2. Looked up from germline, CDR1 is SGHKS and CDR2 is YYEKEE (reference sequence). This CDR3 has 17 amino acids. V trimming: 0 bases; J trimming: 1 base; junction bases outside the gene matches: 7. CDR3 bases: TGTGCCAGCAGCTTGGCCAGTGTGGGAGGGTCCTACAATGAGCAGTTCTTC. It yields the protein CASSLASVGGSYNEQFF. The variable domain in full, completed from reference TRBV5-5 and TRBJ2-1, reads DAGVTQSPTHLIKTRGQQVTLRCSPISGHKSVSWYQQVLGQGPQFIFQYYEKEERGRGNFPDRFSARQFPNYSSELNVNALLLGDSALYLCASSLASVGGSYNEQFFGPGTRLTVL.

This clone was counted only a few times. CDR3 in DNA: TGTGCCAGCAGTTCCCCAGGGAATGACTATGGCTACACCTTC. Protein sequence: CASSSPGNDYGYTF. J is TRBJ1-2 and V is TRBV27, with D tentatively TRBD1 (5 bases). Per the germline V gene, CDR1 is MNHEY and CDR2 is SMNVEV (reference sequence). The CDR3 covers 14 residues. V lost 4 bases and J 3 bases, leaving 12 bases between the germline ends.

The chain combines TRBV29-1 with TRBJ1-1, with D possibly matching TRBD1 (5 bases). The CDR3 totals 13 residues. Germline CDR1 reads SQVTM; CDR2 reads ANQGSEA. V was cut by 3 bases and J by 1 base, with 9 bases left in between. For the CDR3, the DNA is TGCAGCGTTGAGGGGCCGCGGAACACTGAAGCTTTCTTT. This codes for CSVEGPRNTEAFF.

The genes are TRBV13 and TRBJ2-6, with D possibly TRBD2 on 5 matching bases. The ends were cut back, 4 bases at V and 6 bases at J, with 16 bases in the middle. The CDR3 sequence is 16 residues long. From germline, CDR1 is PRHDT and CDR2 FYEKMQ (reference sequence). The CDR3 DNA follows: TGTGCCAGCAGCTCGGAGAGGGCTGGGGTGGCCAACGTCCTGACTTTC. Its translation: CASSSERAGVANVLTF.

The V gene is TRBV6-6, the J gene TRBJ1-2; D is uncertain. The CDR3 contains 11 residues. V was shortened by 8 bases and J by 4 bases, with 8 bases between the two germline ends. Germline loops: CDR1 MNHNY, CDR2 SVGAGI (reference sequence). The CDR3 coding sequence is TGTGCCAGCGGCGAGGTCTATGGCTACACCTTC. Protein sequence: CASGEVYGYTF.

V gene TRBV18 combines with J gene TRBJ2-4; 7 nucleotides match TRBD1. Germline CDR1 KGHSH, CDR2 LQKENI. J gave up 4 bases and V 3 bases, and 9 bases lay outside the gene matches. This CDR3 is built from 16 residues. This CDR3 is CASSPPRQGGKNIQYF. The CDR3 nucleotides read TGTGCCAGCTCACCTCCCCGACAGGGTGGGAAAAACATTCAGTACTTC.

The DNA for the CDR3 is TGTGCCAGCAGTATTGGGCAGGGGGGTGAAAAACTGTTTTTT. Its protein product is CASSIGQGGEKLFF. The chain couples TRBV25-1 to TRBJ1-4; 7 bases match TRBD1. V lost 5 bases and J lost 7; bases outside the gene matches: 7. This CDR3 is built from 14 residues. Germline V CDR1 and CDR2: MGHDK, SYGVNS.

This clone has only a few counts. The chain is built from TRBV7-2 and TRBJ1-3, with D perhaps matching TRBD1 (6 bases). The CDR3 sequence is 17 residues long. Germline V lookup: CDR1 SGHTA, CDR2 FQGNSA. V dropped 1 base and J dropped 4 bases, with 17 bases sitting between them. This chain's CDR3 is CASSLDLVGAKGNTIYF. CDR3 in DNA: TGTGCCAGCAGCTTAGACCTAGTGGGGGCGAAGGGAAACACCATATATTTT.

CDR3 region: CASSQSDRVAAFF. The CDR3 DNA reads as TGCGCCAGCAGTCAATCTGACAGGGTCGCAGCTTTCTTT. J is TRBJ1-1 and V is TRBV23-1; 7 bases match TRBD1. TRBV23-1 is an open reading frame whose function is uncertain. The CDR3 has 13 amino acids. Unmatched junction bases numbered 5, after V lost 0 bases and J lost 10 bases.

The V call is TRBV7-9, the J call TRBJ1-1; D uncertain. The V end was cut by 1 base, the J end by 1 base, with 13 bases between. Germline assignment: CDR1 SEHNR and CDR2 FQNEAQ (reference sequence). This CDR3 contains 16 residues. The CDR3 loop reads CASSLGVGQKNTEAFF. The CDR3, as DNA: TGTGCCAGCAGCTTAGGCGTTGGGCAGAAGAACACTGAAGCTTTCTTT.

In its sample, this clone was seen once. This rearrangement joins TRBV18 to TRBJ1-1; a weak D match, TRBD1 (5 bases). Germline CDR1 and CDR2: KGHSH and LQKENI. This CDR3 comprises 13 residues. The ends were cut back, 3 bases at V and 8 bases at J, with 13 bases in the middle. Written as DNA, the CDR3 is TGTGCCAGCTCACCGACGACACAGGCAGAAGCTTTCTTT. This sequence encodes CASSPTTQAEAFF. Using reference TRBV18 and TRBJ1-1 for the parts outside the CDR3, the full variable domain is NAGVMQNPRHLVRRRGQEARLRCSPMKGHSHVYWYRQLPEEGLKFMVYLQKENIIDESGMPKERFSAEFPKEGPSILRIQQVVRGDSAAYFCASSPTTQAEAFFGQGTRLTVV.

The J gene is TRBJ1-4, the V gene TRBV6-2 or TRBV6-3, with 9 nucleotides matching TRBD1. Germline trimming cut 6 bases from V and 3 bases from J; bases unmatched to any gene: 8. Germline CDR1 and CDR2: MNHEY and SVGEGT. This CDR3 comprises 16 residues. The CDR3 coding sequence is TGTGCCAGCAGCCCTACAGGGGGCTCGGCTAATGAAAAACTGTTTTTT. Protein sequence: CASSPTGGSANEKLFF.

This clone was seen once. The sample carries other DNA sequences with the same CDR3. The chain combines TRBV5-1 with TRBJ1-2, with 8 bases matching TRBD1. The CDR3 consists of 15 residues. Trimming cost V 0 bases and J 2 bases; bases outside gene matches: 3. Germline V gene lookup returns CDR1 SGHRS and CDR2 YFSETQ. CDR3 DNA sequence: TGCGCCAGCAGCTTGGTTGGGACAGGCAACTATGGCTACACCTTC. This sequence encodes CASSLVGTGNYGYTF. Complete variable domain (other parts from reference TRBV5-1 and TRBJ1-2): KAGVTQTPRYLIKTRGQQVTLSCSPISGHRSVSWYQQTPGQGLQFLFEYFSETQRNKGNFPGRFSGRQFSNSRSEMNVSTLELGDSALYLCASSLVGTGNYGYTFGSGTRLTVV.

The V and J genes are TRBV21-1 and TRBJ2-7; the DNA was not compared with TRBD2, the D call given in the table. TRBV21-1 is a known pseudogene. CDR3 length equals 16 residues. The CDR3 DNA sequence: TGTGCCAGCAGCAAAGCTAGCGGGAGGCACGCCTACGAGCAGTACTTC. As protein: CASSKASGRHAYEQYF.

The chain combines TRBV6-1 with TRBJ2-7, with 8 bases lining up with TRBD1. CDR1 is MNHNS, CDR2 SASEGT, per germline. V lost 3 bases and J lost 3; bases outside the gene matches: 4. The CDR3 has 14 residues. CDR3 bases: TGTGCCAGCAGTGATTCGACAGGGGTCTACGAGCAGTACTTC. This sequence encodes CASSDSTGVYEQYF.

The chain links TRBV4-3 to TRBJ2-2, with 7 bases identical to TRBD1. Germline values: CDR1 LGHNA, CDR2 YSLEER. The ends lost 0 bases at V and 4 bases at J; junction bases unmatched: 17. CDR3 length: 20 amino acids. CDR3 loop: CASSQDWNRGYSTVTGELFF. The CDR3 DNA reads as TGCGCCAGCAGCCAAGATTGGAACAGGGGATATAGTACCGTCACCGGGGAGCTGTTTTTT.

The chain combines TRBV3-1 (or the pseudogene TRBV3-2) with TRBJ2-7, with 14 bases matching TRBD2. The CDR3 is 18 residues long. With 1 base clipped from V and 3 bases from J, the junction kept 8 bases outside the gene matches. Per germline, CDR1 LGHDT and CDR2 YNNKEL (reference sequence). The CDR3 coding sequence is TGTGCCAGCAGCCAAGGCCCGGGACTAGCGGGAGTCAGCTACGAGCAGTACTTC. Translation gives CASSQGPGLAGVSYEQYF.

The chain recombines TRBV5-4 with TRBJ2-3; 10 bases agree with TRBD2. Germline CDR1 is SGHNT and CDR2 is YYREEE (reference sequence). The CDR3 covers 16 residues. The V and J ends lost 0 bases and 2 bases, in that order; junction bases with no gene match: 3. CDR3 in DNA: TGTGCCAGCAGCTTGGAACTAGCGGGAAACACAGATACGCAGTATTTT. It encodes CASSLELAGNTDTQYF.

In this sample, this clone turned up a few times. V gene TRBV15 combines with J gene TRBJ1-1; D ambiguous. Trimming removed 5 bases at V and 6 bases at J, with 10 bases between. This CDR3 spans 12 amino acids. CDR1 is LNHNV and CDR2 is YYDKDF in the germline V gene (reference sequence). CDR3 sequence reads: CATSYRGSEAFF. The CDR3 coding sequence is TGTGCCACCAGCTATCGGGGTTCTGAAGCTTTCTTT.

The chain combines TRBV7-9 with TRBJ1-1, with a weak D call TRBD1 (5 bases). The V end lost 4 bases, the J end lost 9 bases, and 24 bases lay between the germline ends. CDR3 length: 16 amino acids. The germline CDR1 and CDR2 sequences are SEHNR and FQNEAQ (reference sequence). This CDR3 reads CASSSNSAGQMVKAFF. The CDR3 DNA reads TGTGCCAGCAGCTCCAATTCAGCGGGGCAAATGGTTAAAGCTTTCTTT.

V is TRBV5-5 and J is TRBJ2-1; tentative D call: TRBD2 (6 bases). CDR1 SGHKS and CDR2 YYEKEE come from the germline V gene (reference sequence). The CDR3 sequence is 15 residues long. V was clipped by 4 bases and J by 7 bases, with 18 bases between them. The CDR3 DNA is TGTGCCAGCAGCATGGGGGGACTGACTACAAATGAGCAGTTCTTC. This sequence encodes CASSMGGLTTNEQFF.

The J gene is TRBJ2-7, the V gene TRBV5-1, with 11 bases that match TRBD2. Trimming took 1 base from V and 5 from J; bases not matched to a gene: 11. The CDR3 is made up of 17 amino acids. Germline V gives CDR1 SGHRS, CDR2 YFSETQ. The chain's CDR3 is CASSLTSGRQGTNEQYF. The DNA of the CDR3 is TGCGCCAGCAGCTTGACTAGCGGGAGACAGGGTACGAACGAGCAGTACTTC.

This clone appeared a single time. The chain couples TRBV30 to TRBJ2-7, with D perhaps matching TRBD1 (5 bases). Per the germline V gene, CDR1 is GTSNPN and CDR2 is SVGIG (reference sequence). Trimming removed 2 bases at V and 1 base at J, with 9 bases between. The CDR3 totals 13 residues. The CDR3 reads CAWSKQVSYEQYF. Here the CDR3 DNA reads TGTGCCTGGAGTAAACAGGTATCCTACGAGCAGTACTTC.

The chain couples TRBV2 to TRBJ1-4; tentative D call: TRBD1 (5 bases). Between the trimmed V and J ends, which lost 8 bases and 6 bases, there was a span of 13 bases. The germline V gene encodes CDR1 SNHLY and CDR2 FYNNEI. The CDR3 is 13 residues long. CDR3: CASFQGLDEKLFF. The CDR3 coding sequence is TGTGCCAGCTTCCAGGGATTGGATGAAAAACTGTTTTTT.

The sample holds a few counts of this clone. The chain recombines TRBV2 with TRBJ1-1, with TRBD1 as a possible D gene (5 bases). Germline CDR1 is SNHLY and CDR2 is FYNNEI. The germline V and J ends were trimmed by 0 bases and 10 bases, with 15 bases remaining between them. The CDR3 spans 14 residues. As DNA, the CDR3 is TGTGCCAGCAGTGAAGCGCTTAGGGGCCTGGGAGCTTTCTTT. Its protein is CASSEALRGLGAFF. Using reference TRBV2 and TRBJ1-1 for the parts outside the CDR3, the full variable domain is EPEVTQTPSHQVTQMGQEVILRCVPISNHLYFYWYRQILGQKVEFLVSFYNNEISEKSEIFDDQFSVERPDGSNFTLKIRSTKLEDSAMYFCASSEALRGLGAFFGQGTRLTVV.

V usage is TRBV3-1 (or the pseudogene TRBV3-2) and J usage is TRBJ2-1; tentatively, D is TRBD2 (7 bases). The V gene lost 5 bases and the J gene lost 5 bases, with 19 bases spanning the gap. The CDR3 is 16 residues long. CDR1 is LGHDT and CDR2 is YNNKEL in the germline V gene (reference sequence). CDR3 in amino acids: CASSGGGGPRNNEQFF. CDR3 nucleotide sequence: TGTGCCAGCAGCGGAGGGGGGGGCCCGAGGAACAATGAGCAGTTCTTC.

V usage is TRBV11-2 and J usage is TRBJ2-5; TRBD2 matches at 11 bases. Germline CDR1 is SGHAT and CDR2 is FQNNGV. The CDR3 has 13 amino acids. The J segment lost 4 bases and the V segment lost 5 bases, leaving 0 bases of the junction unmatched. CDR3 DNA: TGTGCCAGCAGCCTAGCGGGAGGAGAGACCCAGTACTTC. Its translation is CASSLAGGETQYF. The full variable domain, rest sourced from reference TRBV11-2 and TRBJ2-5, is EAGVAQSPRYKIIEKRQSVAFWCNPISGHATLYWYQQILGQGPKLLIQFQNNGVVDDSQLPKDRFSAERLKGVDSTLKIQPAKLEDSAVYLCASSLAGGETQYFGPGTRLLVL.

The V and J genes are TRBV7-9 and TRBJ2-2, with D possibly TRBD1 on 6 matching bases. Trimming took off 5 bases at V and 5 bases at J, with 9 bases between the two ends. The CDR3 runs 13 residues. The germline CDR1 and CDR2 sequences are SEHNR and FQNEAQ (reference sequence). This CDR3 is CASSNDRTGELFF. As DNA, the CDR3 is TGTGCCAGCAGCAATGACAGGACCGGGGAGCTGTTTTTT.

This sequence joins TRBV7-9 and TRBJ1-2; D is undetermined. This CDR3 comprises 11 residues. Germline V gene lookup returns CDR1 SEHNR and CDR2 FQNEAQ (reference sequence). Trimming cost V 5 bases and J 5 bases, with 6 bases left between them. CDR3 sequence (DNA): TGTGCCAGCAGCCCATCATATGGCTACACCTTC. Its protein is CASSPSYGYTF.

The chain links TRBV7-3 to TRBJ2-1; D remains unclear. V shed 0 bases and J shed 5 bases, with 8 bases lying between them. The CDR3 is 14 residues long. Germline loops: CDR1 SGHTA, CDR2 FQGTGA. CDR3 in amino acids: CASSLTRSDNEQFF. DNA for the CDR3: TGTGCCAGCAGCTTAACCCGCAGTGACAATGAGCAGTTCTTC.